The source of this T cell receptor beta chain is a study of neurological immune-mediated disorders. This clonotype was recorded at least ten times. Its antigen is undetermined. Notes on the study in general: Private repertoires in all groups were suggested, as expanded clones shared no CDR3 amino acid sequences across subjects.

Trimming shortened V by 6 bases and J by 2 bases, and 23 bases separated the two germline ends. The length of the CDR3 is 16 residues. CDR1 DFQATT and CDR2 SNEGSKA come from the germline V gene (reference sequence). Each TCR transcript was tagged with a 10-nucleotide random UMI during 5'RACE. MiXCR, applied by TCRdb to the 5' RACE reads, yields one record per CDR3 protein. The repertoire includes some 24,000 distinct CDR3 sequences, roughly 13% of them detected once, and under 20% sits in the top ten. Unsorted libraries were generated from 2 million PBMCs. These cells had been stored in RNAlater at -80 C.

The rearrangement links TRBV20-1 to TRBJ2-7; TRBD2 might be the D (6 bases). The material sequenced was PBMCs. This sequence originates from a woman aged 40-49 years with HTLV-1-associated myelopathy (HAM/TSP). This CDR3 is CSAPPRRRGTTYEQYV. The CDR3 DNA is TGCAGTGCACCCCCGAGGCGGAGGGGAACCACCTACGAGCAGTACGTC.